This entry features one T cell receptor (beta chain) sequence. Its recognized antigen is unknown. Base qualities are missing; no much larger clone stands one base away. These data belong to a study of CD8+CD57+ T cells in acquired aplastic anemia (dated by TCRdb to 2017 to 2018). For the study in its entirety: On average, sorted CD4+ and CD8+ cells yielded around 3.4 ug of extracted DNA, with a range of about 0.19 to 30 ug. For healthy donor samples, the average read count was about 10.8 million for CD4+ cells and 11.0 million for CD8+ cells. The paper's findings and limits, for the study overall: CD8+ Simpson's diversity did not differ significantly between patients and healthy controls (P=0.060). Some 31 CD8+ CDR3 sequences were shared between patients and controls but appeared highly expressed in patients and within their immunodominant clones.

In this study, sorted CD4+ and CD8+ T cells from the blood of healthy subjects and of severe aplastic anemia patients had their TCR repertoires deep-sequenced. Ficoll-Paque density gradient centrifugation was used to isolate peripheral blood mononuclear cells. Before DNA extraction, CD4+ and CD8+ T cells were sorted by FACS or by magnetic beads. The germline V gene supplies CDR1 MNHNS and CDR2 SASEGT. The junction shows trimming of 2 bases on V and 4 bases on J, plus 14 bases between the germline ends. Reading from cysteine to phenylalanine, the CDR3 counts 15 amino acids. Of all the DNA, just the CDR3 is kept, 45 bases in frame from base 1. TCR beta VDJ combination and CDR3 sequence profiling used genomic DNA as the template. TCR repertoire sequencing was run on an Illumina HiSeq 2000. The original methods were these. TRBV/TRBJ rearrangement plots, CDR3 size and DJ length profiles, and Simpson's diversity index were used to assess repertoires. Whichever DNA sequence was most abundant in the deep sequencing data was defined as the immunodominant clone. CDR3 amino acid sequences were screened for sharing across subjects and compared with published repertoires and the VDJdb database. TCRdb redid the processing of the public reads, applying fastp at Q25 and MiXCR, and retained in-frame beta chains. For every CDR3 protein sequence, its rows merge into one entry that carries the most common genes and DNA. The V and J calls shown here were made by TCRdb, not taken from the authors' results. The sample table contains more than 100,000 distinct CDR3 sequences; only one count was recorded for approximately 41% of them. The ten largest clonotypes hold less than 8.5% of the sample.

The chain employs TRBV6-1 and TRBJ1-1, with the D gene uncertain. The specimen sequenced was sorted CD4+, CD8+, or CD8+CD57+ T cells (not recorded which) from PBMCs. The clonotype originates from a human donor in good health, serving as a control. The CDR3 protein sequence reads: CASSESGVGSTEAFF. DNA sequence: TGTGCCAGCAGTGAATCTGGGGTAGGGAGCACTGAAGCTTTCTTT.